This T cell receptor (beta chain) was recorded in a study of blood T cells in healthy people across ages. Study observations and caveats: Diversity was higher, and naive CD4+ cells more numerous, in long-lived donors than in aged donors.

A second roughly 6 to 11 cycle PCR used barcoded and J-beta primers. A 12-random-nucleotide template-switch adaptor tagged each cDNA molecule. Each CDR3 protein is one row after TCRdb ran MiXCR on the 5' RACE reads. The sample shows about 930,000 distinct CDR3 sequences, just under 30% of them seen only once. Between the trimmed V and J ends, which lost 7 bases and 1 base, there was a span of 12 bases. The CDR3 runs to 14 residues. Germline CDR1 and CDR2: ENHRY and SYGVKD. With respect to this clonotype: Antigen: not known. A single base separates this from a much larger clone, so it may be a read error.

This sample was shared with a second study, whose subject was T cells of mothers and their children. That study adds: Donation involved a few healthy Caucasian mothers and the six children that they had. Input to cDNA synthesis comprised all extracted RNA, at a ratio of around 1.6 ug per 15 ul.

The V and J genes are TRBV10-3 and TRBJ2-3; the D is unclear. The sequence was obtained from a middle-aged woman in good health. Sequenced sample: blood. The CDR3 reads CAIKDGSGTDTQYF. The CDR3 coding sequence is TGTGCCATCAAGGACGGGTCTGGCACAGATACGCAGTATTTT.